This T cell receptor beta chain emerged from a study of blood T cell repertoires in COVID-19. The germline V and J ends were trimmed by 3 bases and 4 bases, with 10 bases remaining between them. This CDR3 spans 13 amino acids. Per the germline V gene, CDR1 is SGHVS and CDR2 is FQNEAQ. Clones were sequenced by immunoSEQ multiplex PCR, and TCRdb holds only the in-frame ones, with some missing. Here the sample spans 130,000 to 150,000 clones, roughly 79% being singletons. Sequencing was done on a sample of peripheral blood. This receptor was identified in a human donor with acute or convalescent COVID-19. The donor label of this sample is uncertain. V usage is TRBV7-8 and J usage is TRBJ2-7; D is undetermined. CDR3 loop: CASSFSPSYEQYF. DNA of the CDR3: TGTGCCAGCAGCTTTTCTCCCTCTTACGAGCAGTACTTC.